Listed here are 20 T cell receptor beta chains from one sample, sequenced in a study of T cell responses to AZD1222 COVID-19 vaccine. Produced via immunoSEQ multiplex PCR; TCRdb's table is partial and in-frame only. Of 130,000 to 150,000 clones listed, about nine tenths are singletons. The specimen comprised peripheral blood, sampled on day 0 of AZD1222 vaccination. These receptors were taken from an adult in good health.

The CDR3 coding sequence is TGTGCCAGCAGCTTGGAGGATACGCAGTATTTT. It encodes CASSLEDTQYF. V is TRBV5-6 and J is TRBJ2-3; D remains ambiguous. Germline values: CDR1 SGHDT, CDR2 YYEEEE. The CDR3 sequence is 11 residues long. Trimming stripped 0 bases from V and 6 bases from J, with 2 bases between. Full variable domain (missing parts from reference TRBV5-6 and TRBJ2-3): DAGVTQSPTHLIKTRGQQVTLRCSPKSGHDTVSWYQQALGQGPQFIFQYYEEEERQRGNFPDRFSGHQFPNYSSELNVNALLLGDSALYLCASSLEDTQYFGPGTRLTVL.

This clone occurred many times. The chain employs TRBV7-9 and TRBJ1-5; no reliable D call. Trimming removed 5 bases from V and 2 bases from J, with 10 bases in between. Germline CDR1 SEHNR, CDR2 FQNEAQ (reference sequence). This CDR3 contains 14 residues. DNA of the CDR3: TGTGCCAGCAGCCGAGTCAGCGGCAATCAGCCCCAGCATTTT. Encoded protein: CASSRVSGNQPQHF.

The chain employs TRBV5-1 and TRBJ2-2, with a possible D match to TRBD1 (5 bases). Germline CDR1 and CDR2: SGHRS and YFSETQ. Deletions cut 4 bases from V and 1 base from J, with 14 bases between. The CDR3 length is 16 residues. CDR3: CASSTGLDWNTGELFF. In nucleotides, the CDR3 is TGCGCCAGCAGCACAGGCCTAGACTGGAACACCGGGGAGCTGTTTTTT.

The chain employs TRBV19 and TRBJ1-4; the D is unclear. Trimming removed 6 bases at V and 5 bases at J, with 16 bases between. The CDR3 has 15 residues. In germline, CDR1 is LNHDA, CDR2 SQIVND (reference sequence). The CDR3 here is CASRLGRSGNEKLFF. DNA of the CDR3: TGTGCCAGTAGATTAGGACGGAGCGGGAATGAAAAACTGTTTTTT.

This clone appeared once. The chain combines TRBV18 with TRBJ1-5, with D tentatively TRBD1 (6 bases). Germline CDR1 reads KGHSH; CDR2 reads LQKENI. Trimming removed 2 bases from V and 2 bases from J, with 13 bases in between. The CDR3 extends over 16 amino acids. The CDR3 nucleotides are TGTGCCAGCTCACCAACAGGGATCCCGGGCAATCAGCCCCAGCATTTT. The encoded protein is CASSPTGIPGNQPQHF.

This chain links TRBV4-1 with TRBJ1-2; D is uncertain. The germline V gene encodes CDR1 MGHRA and CDR2 YSYEKL. CDR3 length equals 19 residues. V was trimmed by 1 base and J by 8 bases, leaving 29 bases between them. CDR3 region: CASSQVVLRGRETIRGYTF. In DNA, the CDR3 is TGCGCCAGCAGCCAAGTGGTCCTCCGAGGCCGGGAAACTATTAGAGGCTACACCTTC.

The rearrangement uses TRBV3-1 (or the pseudogene TRBV3-2) and TRBJ2-3; TRBD2 agrees at 10 bases. Trimming cost V 2 bases and J 0 bases; bases outside gene matches: 11. The CDR3 consists of 19 residues. Germline-derived CDR1 and CDR2 are LGHDT and YNNKEL (reference sequence). CDR3 nucleotides: TGTGCCAGCAGCCAACTAATTTCGGGACTAGCGCTAAGCACAGATACGCAGTATTTT. Amino acid sequence: CASSQLISGLALSTDTQYF.

This rearrangement joins TRBV19 to TRBJ2-7, with D possibly matching TRBD2 (5 bases). Trimming took 7 bases from V and 6 from J, leaving 16 bases between them. The germline V gene encodes CDR1 LNHDA and CDR2 SQIVND (reference sequence). The CDR3 contains 13 residues. The CDR3 sequence: CASTPHGEREQYF. The CDR3 nucleotides read TGTGCCAGTACCCCCCACGGGGAACGCGAGCAGTACTTC. Full variable domain (rest looked up from reference TRBV19 and TRBJ2-7): DGGITQSPKYLFRKEGQNVTLSCEQNLNHDAMYWYRQDPGQGLRLIYYSQIVNDFQKGDIAEGYSVSREKKESFPLTVTSAQKNPTAFYLCASTPHGEREQYFGPGTRLTVT.

The chain has TRBV28 and TRBJ1-2, with 8 bases that match TRBD1. This CDR3 region has 15 residues. The V gene end was trimmed by 5 bases and the J gene end by 5 bases; junction bases not matched to a gene: 10. CDR1 and CDR2 (germline): MDHEN, SYDVKM. The CDR3 spells CASSKMTGAGYGYTF. As DNA, the CDR3 is TGTGCCAGCAGTAAAATGACAGGGGCAGGTTATGGCTACACCTTC.

The CDR3 protein is CASSTQRLAGGWEQFF. The CDR3 coding sequence is TGTGCCAGCAGCACCCAACGGCTAGCGGGAGGGTGGGAGCAGTTCTTC. The chain employs TRBV6-2 or TRBV6-3 and TRBJ2-1; 12 bases map to TRBD2. CDR3 length: 16 amino acids. J lost 10 bases, V lost 6 bases, and 13 bases had no gene match. Germline values: CDR1 MNHEY, CDR2 SVGEGT.

The J gene is TRBJ1-6, the V gene TRBV7-8; 9 bases match TRBD1. Germline CDR1 and CDR2: SGHVS and FQNEAQ. CDR3 length equals 18 residues. V trimming: 4 bases; J trimming: 0 bases; junction bases outside the gene matches: 7. CDR3: CASSSAGTGFSYNSPLHF. CDR3 sequence (DNA): TGTGCCAGCAGCTCAGCCGGGACAGGGTTCTCCTATAATTCACCCCTCCACTTT.

The V and J genes are TRBV11-3 and TRBJ2-7; TRBD2 matches at 7 bases. The CDR3 runs 16 residues. V was clipped by 4 bases and J by 5 bases; unmatched bases: 14. Germline assignment: CDR1 SGHNT and CDR2 YENEEA. This CDR3 reads CASSSRAPRLADEQYF. Here the CDR3 DNA reads TGTGCCAGCAGCTCCCGGGCCCCCCGACTAGCTGACGAGCAGTACTTC.

This clone was seen once. This chain links TRBV5-1 with TRBJ2-3, with TRBD2 as a possible D gene (6 bases). Trimming removed 2 bases at V and 5 bases at J, with 12 bases between. Looked up from germline, CDR1 is SGHRS and CDR2 is YFSETQ. The CDR3 extends over 14 amino acids. CDR3 bases: TGCGCCAGCAGCTTAATTGACGGGAGAGATACGCAGTATTTT. This sequence encodes CASSLIDGRDTQYF.

V is TRBV4-1 and J is TRBJ2-1; D unclear. Germline values: CDR1 MGHRA, CDR2 YSYEKL. V was cut by 4 bases and J by 7 bases, with 8 bases left in between. This CDR3 spans 12 amino acids. The CDR3 nucleotides read TGCGCCAGCAGCCCGACACGGAATGAGCAGTTCTTC. Protein: CASSPTRNEQFF.

The chain uses TRBV21-1 and TRBJ2-1; the DNA was not compared with TRBD2, the D call given in the table. TRBV21-1 is a documented pseudogene. The length of the CDR3 is 19 residues. The CDR3 here is CASRVKPGLAGSSYNEQFF. The CDR3 DNA follows: TGTGCCAGCAGGGTTAAGCCGGGACTAGCGGGGAGCTCCTACAATGAGCAGTTCTTC.

This chain connects TRBV2 to TRBJ1-1; TRBD1 matches 7 bases. The V gene end was trimmed by 6 bases and the J gene end by 5 bases; junction bases not matched to a gene: 6. CDR1 and CDR2 (germline): SNHLY, FYNNEI. The CDR3 consists of 13 residues. The CDR3 here is CASSDTGVTEAFF. The CDR3 nucleotides are TGTGCCAGCAGCGATACAGGGGTTACTGAAGCTTTCTTT.

The chain carries TRBV5-1 and TRBJ1-2; D not certain. CDR1 and CDR2 from the germline V gene are SGHRS and YFSETQ. This CDR3 has 14 amino acids. Trimming removed 6 bases from V and 2 bases from J, with 14 bases in between. The DNA of the CDR3 is TGCGCCAGCAACACTGGAATGGGAAACTATGGCTACACCTTC. Its translation: CASNTGMGNYGYTF.

The rearrangement links TRBV4-2 to TRBJ2-1; the match to TRBD2 covers 13 bases. Germline CDR1 and CDR2: LGHNA and YNFKEQ. There are 16 residues in the CDR3. Trimming took 4 bases from V and 5 from J; bases not matched to a gene: 5. CDR3 sequence reads: CASSPEGLAGDNEQFF. Here the CDR3 DNA reads TGTGCCAGCAGCCCCGAAGGACTAGCGGGGGACAATGAGCAGTTCTTC.

The V and J genes are TRBV11-1 and TRBJ2-2, with 12 bases that match TRBD1. Germline V gene lookup returns CDR1 SGHAT and CDR2 FQDESV (reference sequence). The CDR3 runs to 15 residues. Trimming at V came to 3 bases and at J to 6 bases, leaving 2 bases not matched to a gene. DNA of the CDR3: TGTGCCAGCAGCTTCGGGACAGGGGGCCCCGGGGAGCTGTTTTTT. Its protein product is CASSFGTGGPGELFF.

This rearrangement joins TRBV7-9 to TRBJ2-3, with TRBD2 matching over 9 bases. Germline CDR1 and CDR2: SEHNR and FQNEAQ (reference sequence). The ends lost 2 bases at V and 4 bases at J; junction bases unmatched: 4. CDR3 length: 15 residues. In nucleotides, the CDR3 is TGTGCCAGCAGCTTACAACTAGCGGGTGCAGATACGCAGTATTTT. Translating gives CASSLQLAGADTQYF.